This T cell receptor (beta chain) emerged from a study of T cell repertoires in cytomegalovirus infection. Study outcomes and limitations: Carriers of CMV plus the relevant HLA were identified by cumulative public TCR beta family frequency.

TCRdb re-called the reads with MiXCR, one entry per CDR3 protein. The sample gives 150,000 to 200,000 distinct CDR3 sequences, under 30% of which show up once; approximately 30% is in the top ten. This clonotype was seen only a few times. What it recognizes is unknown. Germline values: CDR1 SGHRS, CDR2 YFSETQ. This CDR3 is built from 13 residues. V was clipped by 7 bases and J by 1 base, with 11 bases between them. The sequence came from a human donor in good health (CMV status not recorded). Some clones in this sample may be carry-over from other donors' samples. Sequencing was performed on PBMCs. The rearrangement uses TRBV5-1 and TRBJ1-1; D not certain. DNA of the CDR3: TGCGCCAGCGGGGAGGGCACGAACACTGAAGCTTTCTTT. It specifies CASGEGTNTEAFF.